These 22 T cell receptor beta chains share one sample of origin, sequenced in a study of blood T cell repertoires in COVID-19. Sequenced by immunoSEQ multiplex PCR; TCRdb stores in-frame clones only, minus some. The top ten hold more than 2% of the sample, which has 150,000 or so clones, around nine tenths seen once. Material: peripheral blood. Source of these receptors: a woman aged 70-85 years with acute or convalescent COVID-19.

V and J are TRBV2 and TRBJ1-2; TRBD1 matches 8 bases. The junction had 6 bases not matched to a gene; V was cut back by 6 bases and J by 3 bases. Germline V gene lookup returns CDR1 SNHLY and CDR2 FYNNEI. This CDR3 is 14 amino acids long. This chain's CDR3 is CASRDRVFHYGYTF. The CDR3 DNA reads TGTGCCAGCAGGGACAGGGTCTTTCACTATGGCTACACCTTC.

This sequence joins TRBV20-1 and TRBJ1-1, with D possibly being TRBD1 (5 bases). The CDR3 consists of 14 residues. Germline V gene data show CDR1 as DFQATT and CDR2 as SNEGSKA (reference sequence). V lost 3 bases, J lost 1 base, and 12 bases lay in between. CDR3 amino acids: CSASAQGGNTEAFF. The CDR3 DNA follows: TGCAGTGCTAGTGCCCAGGGAGGGAACACTGAAGCTTTCTTT.

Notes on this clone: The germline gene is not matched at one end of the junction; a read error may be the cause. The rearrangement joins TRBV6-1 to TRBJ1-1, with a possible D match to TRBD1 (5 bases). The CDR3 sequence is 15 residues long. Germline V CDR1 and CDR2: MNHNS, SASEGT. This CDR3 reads CASTEGVRKNTEAFF. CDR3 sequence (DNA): TGTGCCAGCACTGAAGGGGTCAGGAAGAACACTGAAGCTTTCTTT.

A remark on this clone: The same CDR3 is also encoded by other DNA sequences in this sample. CDR3 loop: CASSRQGNYGYTF. DNA of the CDR3: TGTGCCAGCAGTCGACAGGGAAACTATGGCTACACCTTC. V and J are TRBV12-3 or TRBV12-4 and TRBJ1-2; 7 bases agree with TRBD1. V gave up 5 bases and J gave up 2 bases; unmatched junction bases: 2. The length of the CDR3 is 13 residues.

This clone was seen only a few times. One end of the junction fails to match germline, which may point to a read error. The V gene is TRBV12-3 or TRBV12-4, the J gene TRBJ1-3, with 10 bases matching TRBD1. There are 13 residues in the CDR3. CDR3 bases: TGCTGCTCCCGGGACAGGGGAGGAAACACCATATATTTT. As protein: CCSRDRGGNTIYF.

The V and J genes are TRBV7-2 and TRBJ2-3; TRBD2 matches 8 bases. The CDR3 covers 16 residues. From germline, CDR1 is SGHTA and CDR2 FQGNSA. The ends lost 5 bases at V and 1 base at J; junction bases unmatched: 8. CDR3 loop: CASSQQRGKRTDTQYF. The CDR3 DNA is TGTGCCAGCAGCCAACAGCGGGGGAAACGCACAGATACGCAGTATTTT.

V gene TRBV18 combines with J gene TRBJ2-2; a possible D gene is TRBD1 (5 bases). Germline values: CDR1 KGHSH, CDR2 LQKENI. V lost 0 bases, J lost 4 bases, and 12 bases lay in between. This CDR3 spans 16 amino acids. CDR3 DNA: TGTGCCAGCTCACCACCGGAAGGGGTTATCACCGGGGAGCTGTTTTTT. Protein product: CASSPPEGVITGELFF.

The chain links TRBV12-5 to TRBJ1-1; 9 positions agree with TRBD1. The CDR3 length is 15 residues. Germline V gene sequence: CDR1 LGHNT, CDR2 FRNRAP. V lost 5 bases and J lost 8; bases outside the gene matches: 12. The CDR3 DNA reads TGTGCTAGTGGTCCTTGGGACAGGGACCTCAAGGAAGCTTTCTTT. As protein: CASGPWDRDLKEAFF.

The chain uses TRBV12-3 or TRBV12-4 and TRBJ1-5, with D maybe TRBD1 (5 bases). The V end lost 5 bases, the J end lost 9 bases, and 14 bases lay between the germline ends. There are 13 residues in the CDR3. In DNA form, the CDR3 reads TGTGCCAGCAGTCCAGGGTTTTTTCGGCCCCAGCATTTT. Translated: CASSPGFFRPQHF.

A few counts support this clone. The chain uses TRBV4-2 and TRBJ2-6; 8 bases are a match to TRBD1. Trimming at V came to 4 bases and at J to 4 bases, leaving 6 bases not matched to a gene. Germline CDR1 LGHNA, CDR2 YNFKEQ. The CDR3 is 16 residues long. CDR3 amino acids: CASSPGTGSGANVLTF. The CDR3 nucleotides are TGTGCCAGCAGCCCAGGGACAGGTTCCGGGGCCAACGTCCTGACTTTC.

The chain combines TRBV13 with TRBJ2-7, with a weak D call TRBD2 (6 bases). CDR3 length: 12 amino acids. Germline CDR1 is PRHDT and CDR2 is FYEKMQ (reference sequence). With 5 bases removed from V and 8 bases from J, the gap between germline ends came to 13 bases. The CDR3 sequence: CASSQEGLKQYF. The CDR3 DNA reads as TGTGCCAGCAGCCAGGAGGGTCTGAAGCAGTACTTC.

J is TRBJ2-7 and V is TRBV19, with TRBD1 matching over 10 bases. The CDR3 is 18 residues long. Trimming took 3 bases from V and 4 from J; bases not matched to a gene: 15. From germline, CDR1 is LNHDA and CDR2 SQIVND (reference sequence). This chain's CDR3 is CASSISSMGQGFTYEQYF. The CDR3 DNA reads TGTGCCAGTAGTATCTCATCGATGGGACAGGGGTTTACTTACGAGCAGTACTTC.

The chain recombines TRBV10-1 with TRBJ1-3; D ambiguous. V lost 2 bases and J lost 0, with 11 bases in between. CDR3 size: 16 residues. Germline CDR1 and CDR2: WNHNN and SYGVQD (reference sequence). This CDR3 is CASSETRGNSGNTIYF. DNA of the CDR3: TGCGCCAGCAGTGAGACACGCGGAAACTCTGGAAACACCATATATTTT.

CDR3 sequence reads: CASSEFKGAGDEQFF. The CDR3 nucleotides are TGTGCCAGCAGTGAATTCAAGGGGGCGGGCGATGAGCAGTTCTTC. The gene calls are TRBV25-1 and TRBJ2-1; TRBD1 matches at 7 bases. V trimming: 1 base; J trimming: 8 bases; junction bases outside the gene matches: 8. There are 15 residues in the CDR3. Germline assignment: CDR1 MGHDK and CDR2 SYGVNS.

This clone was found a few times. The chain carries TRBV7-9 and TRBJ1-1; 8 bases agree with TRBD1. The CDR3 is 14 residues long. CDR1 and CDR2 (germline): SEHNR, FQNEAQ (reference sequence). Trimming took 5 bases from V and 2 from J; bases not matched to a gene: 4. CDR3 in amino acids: CASSDRGGNTEAFF. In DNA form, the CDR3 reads TGTGCCAGCAGCGACAGGGGAGGTAACACTGAAGCTTTCTTT.

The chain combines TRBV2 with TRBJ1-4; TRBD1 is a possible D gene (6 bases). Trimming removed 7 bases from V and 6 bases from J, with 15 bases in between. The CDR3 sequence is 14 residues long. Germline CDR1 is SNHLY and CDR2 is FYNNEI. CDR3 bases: TGTGCCAGCATGACACAGGGAGCTTATGAAAAACTGTTTTTT. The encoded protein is CASMTQGAYEKLFF.

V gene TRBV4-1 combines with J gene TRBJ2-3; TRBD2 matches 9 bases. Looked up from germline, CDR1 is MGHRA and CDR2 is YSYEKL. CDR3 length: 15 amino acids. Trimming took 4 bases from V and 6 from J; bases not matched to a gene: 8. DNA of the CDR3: TGCGCCAGCAGCCCCAGGGCGGGGGGGGCCGATACGCAGTATTTT. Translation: CASSPRAGGADTQYF.

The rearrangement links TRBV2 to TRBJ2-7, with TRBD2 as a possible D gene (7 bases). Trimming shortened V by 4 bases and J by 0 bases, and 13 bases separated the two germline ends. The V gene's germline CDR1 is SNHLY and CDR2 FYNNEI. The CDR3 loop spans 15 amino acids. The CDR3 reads CASSAEGGRSYEQYV. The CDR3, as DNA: TGTGCCAGCAGTGCGGAGGGGGGGCGCTCCTACGAGCAGTACGTC.

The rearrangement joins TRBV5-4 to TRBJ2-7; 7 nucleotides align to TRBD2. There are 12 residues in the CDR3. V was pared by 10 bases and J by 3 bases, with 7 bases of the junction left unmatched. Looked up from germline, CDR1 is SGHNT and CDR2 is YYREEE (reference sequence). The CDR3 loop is CARGKRGYEQYV. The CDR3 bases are TGTGCCCGGGGGAAGCGGGGCTACGAGCAGTACGTC.

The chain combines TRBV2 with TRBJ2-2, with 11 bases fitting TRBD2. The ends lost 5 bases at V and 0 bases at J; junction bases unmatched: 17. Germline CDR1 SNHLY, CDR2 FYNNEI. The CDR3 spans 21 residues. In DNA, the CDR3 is TGTGCCAGCAGTCCCAGAGGACTAGCGGGCGCGGAAATCGCGAACACCGGGGAGCTGTTTTTT. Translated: CASSPRGLAGAEIANTGELFF.

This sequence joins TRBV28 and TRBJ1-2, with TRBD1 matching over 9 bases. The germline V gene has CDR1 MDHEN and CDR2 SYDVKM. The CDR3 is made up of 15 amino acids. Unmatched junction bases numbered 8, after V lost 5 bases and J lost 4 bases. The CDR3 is CASSVQGAPGYGYTF. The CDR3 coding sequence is TGTGCCAGCAGTGTACAGGGGGCGCCTGGCTATGGCTACACCTTC.

The CDR3 DNA reads as TGCGCCAGCAGCCCGTGGGGGGACAATGAGCAGTTCTTC. It is translated as CASSPWGDNEQFF. The chain joins TRBV5-1 to TRBJ2-1; a weak D match, TRBD2 (6 bases). V dropped 4 bases and J dropped 5 bases, with 10 bases sitting between them. CDR1 SGHRS and CDR2 YFSETQ come from the germline V gene. This CDR3 contains 13 residues.